Each of the 26 T cell receptor beta chains below was sequenced from the same sample in a study of blood T cells in healthy people across ages. Primers used in a second PCR of about 6 to 11 cycles were a sample-barcoded 5' primer and a J-beta primer mix. TCRdb redid the calling of the 5' RACE reads with MiXCR, one entry per CDR3 protein. The sample carries over 550,000 distinct CDR3 sequences, about 30% recorded once. Specimen: blood. The receptors were sampled from a woman older than 75 in good health.

This clonotype was recorded at least ten times. The chain has TRBV5-1 and TRBJ2-1; D tentatively reads TRBD1 or TRBD2 (5 bases each). Germline V CDR1 and CDR2: SGHRS, YFSETQ. The V end was cut by 4 bases, the J end by 5 bases, with 19 bases between. This CDR3 contains 16 residues. In nucleotides, the CDR3 is TGCGCCAGCAGCCAAACCGGGACGGCCAGTAACAATGAGCAGTTCTTC. Residues: CASSQTGTASNNEQFF.

The sample holds many counts of this clonotype. The V gene is TRBV7-2, the J gene TRBJ2-7; D may be TRBD1 (5 bases). Deletions cut 0 bases from V and 3 bases from J, with 12 bases between. The CDR3 runs 15 residues. CDR1 and CDR2 (germline): SGHTA, FQGNSA. CDR3 sequence (DNA): TGTGCCAGCAGCTTAGCGTGGGGCGGAGACTACGAGCAGTACTTC. Protein: CASSLAWGGDYEQYF.

This clonotype came up a few times. The rearrangement links TRBV3-1 to TRBJ1-6; 8 nucleotides match TRBD1. The length of the CDR3 is 16 residues. Per germline, CDR1 LGHDT and CDR2 YNNKEL (reference sequence). J was trimmed by 6 bases and V by 1 base; bases with no gene match: 5. The CDR3, as DNA: TGTGCCAGCAGCCAAGTTCTAGGACAGGGTAATTCACCCCTCCACTTT. It specifies CASSQVLGQGNSPLHF.

The chain recombines TRBV28 with TRBJ2-7; TRBD1 is a possible D gene (6 bases). V lost 8 bases and J 0 bases, leaving 11 bases between the germline ends. CDR3 length equals 13 residues. Germline V gives CDR1 MDHEN, CDR2 SYDVKM. DNA for the CDR3: TGTGCCAGCTGGGGGACACCCTCCTACGAGCAGTACTTC. It yields the protein CASWGTPSYEQYF.

As regards this clonotype: An end of the junction does not agree with germline; a read error may underlie this. This sequence joins TRBV6-1 and TRBJ2-3; D gene unclear. Germline CDR1 reads MNHNS; CDR2 reads SASEGT. The CDR3 totals 14 residues. The CDR3 is CASRKWTRTDTPYF. The CDR3 DNA reads as TGTGCCAGCAGGAAATGGACCCGCACAGATACGCCGTATTTT.

The V call is TRBV9, the J call TRBJ1-2, with TRBD1 identical over 10 bases. The CDR3 consists of 15 residues. V shed 4 bases and J 7 bases; nucleotides not matched to a gene: 10. CDR1 and CDR2 (germline): SGDLS, YYNGEE. CDR3 amino acids: CASSSSPDRGGGYTF. CDR3 DNA sequence: TGTGCCAGCAGCTCGAGCCCGGACAGGGGGGGTGGCTACACCTTC.

The chain employs TRBV12-3 or TRBV12-4 and TRBJ2-7, with D possibly matching TRBD2 (6 bases). V lost 5 bases and J 6 bases, leaving 11 bases between the germline ends. The CDR3 contains 12 residues. The CDR3 sequence is CASSRSSAEQYF. CDR3 in DNA: TGTGCCAGCAGTAGATCTAGCGCCGAGCAGTACTTC.

The sample holds many counts of this clonotype. Written as DNA, the CDR3 is TGTGCCAGCAGCATCCCCCGGGACGGAACTAATGAAAAACTGTTTTTT. Translating gives CASSIPRDGTNEKLFF. The V call is TRBV9, the J call TRBJ1-4, with a possible D match to TRBD1 (5 bases). V was pared by 4 bases and J by 1 base, with 14 bases between. The germline V gene has CDR1 SGDLS and CDR2 YYNGEE. This CDR3 is built from 16 residues.

This rearrangement joins TRBV2 to TRBJ1-3; no clear D. Trimming cost V 6 bases and J 0 bases, with 6 bases left between them. This CDR3 region has 13 residues. The germline CDR1 and CDR2 sequences are SNHLY and FYNNEI. CDR3 sequence reads: CASRESSGNTIYF. DNA of the CDR3: TGTGCCAGCAGGGAGAGCTCTGGAAACACCATATATTTT.

This clonotype was counted at least ten times. The CDR3 bases are TGCGCCAGCAGCGACAGGGAGGTCTATGGCTACACCTTC. It codes for CASSDREVYGYTF. V is TRBV5-1 and J is TRBJ1-2, with TRBD1 matching over 7 bases. J lost 4 bases, V lost 4 bases, and 4 bases had no gene match. The CDR3 sequence is 13 residues long. Germline V lookup: CDR1 SGHRS, CDR2 YFSETQ. Variable domain in full (rest from reference TRBV5-1 and TRBJ1-2): KAGVTQTPRYLIKTRGQQVTLSCSPISGHRSVSWYQQTPGQGLQFLFEYFSETQRNKGNFPGRFSGRQFSNSRSEMNVSTLELGDSALYLCASSDREVYGYTFGSGTRLTVV.

The sample holds a few counts of this clonotype. The chain couples TRBV20-1 to TRBJ2-2; D uncertain. CDR1 is DFQATT and CDR2 is SNEGSKA in the germline V gene (reference sequence). V was clipped by 6 bases and J by 1 base, with 15 bases between them. There are 15 residues in the CDR3. CDR3 sequence (DNA): TGCAGTGCCAATGACGCGCGTGGGAACACCGGGGAGCTGTTTTTT. Protein: CSANDARGNTGELFF.

V usage is TRBV4-1 and J usage is TRBJ1-2, with D unclear. V shed 1 base and J shed 8 bases, with 14 bases lying between them. Per germline, CDR1 MGHRA and CDR2 YSYEKL. The CDR3 sequence is 14 residues long. CDR3 bases: TGCGCCAGCAGCCAAGCTTCAGAGGATTGGGGCTACACCTTC. Its protein is CASSQASEDWGYTF.

Many counts were recorded for this clonotype. CDR3 amino acids: CASSPDSHSTDTQYF. CDR3 bases: TGTGCCAGCAGCCCTGACAGTCATAGCACAGATACGCAGTATTTT. J is TRBJ2-3 and V is TRBV7-2; a weak D match, TRBD1 (5 bases). V was trimmed by 5 bases and J by 0 bases, leaving 12 bases between them. Germline V gene data show CDR1 as SGHTA and CDR2 as FQGNSA. The CDR3 length is 15 residues.

This clonotype was counted many times. The V and J genes are TRBV24-1 and TRBJ2-5; D is uncertain. Germline CDR1 KGHDR, CDR2 SFDVKD. The V gene lost 9 bases and the J gene lost 0 bases, with 10 bases spanning the gap. This CDR3 comprises 13 residues. The CDR3 spells CATSNGYQETQYF. CDR3 sequence (DNA): TGTGCCACCTCGAACGGGTACCAAGAGACCCAGTACTTC.

This clonotype came up many times. V gene TRBV29-1 combines with J gene TRBJ2-7; D is ambiguous. From germline, CDR1 is SQVTM and CDR2 ANQGSEA. This CDR3 spans 11 amino acids. Trimming stripped 6 bases from V and 5 bases from J, with 11 bases between. The CDR3 DNA sequence: TGCAGCGTCCGGGTCAGCAACGAGCAGTACTTC. Its translation is CSVRVSNEQYF.

This clonotype was seen ten or more times. This chain joins TRBV7-8 and TRBJ2-3, with D perhaps given as TRBD1 or TRBD2 (5 bases each). This CDR3 contains 15 residues. V shed 4 bases and J shed 1 base, with 12 bases lying between them. Per the germline V gene, CDR1 is SGHVS and CDR2 is FQNEAQ. The CDR3 spells CASSSQGVGTDTQYF. The CDR3, as DNA: TGTGCCAGCAGCTCCCAGGGAGTCGGCACAGATACGCAGTATTTT.

The gene calls are TRBV28 and TRBJ2-7; 7 nucleotides match TRBD1. Germline CDR1 MDHEN, CDR2 SYDVKM. The junction had 10 bases not matched to a gene; V was cut back by 2 bases and J by 6 bases. This CDR3 has 15 residues. This CDR3 is CASSLIETGSAEQYF. The CDR3 DNA reads as TGTGCCAGCAGTTTAATAGAGACAGGGTCGGCCGAGCAGTACTTC.

This clonotype has just a few counts. This chain joins TRBV6-5 and TRBJ1-1; D uncertain. Germline assignment: CDR1 MNHEY and CDR2 SVGAGI. The CDR3 contains 13 residues. V shed 2 bases and J shed 5 bases, with 9 bases lying between them. As DNA, the CDR3 is TGTGCCAGCAGTTACGCGGTGCGGACTGAAGCTTTCTTT. Residues: CASSYAVRTEAFF.

The chain recombines TRBV3-1 with TRBJ2-2; a possible D gene is TRBD2 (6 bases). The germline gives CDR1 LGHDT, CDR2 YNNKEL (reference sequence). Trimming left V 1 base short and J 7 bases short, with 10 bases between. This CDR3 has 14 amino acids. CDR3 in DNA: TGTGCCAGCAGCCAAGCAGGAGGGGACGGGGAGCTGTTTTTT. This encodes CASSQAGGDGELFF.

This clonotype was detected a few times. The J gene is TRBJ1-3, the V gene TRBV7-8; D gene uncertain. This CDR3 has 17 amino acids. V lost 1 base to trimming and J lost 0 bases, with 13 bases between them. Germline assignment: CDR1 SGHVS and CDR2 FQNEAQ. The CDR3 DNA follows: TGTGCCAGCAGCTTAGAGGCCCGAACGGTCTCTGGAAACACCATATATTTT. Amino acids: CASSLEARTVSGNTIYF. Full variable domain (missing parts from reference TRBV7-8 and TRBJ1-3): GAGVSQSPRYKVAKRGQDVALRCDPISGHVSLFWYQQALGQGPEFLTYFQNEAQLDKSGLPSDRFFAERPEGSVSTLKIQRTQQEDSAVYLCASSLEARTVSGNTIYFGEGSWLTVV.

Ten or more counts support this clonotype. This rearrangement joins TRBV7-9 to TRBJ2-6; the D gene is possibly TRBD1 (7 bases). The germline V gene encodes CDR1 SEHNR and CDR2 FQNEAQ (reference sequence). The CDR3 has 15 residues. Between the trimmed V and J ends, which lost 4 bases and 5 bases, there was a span of 12 bases. CDR3 residues: CASSSPGGRANVLTF. CDR3 bases: TGTGCCAGCAGCTCCCCAGGGGGGAGGGCCAACGTCCTGACTTTC.

This clonotype was detected ten times or more. V is TRBV5-1 and J is TRBJ1-1; 10 nucleotides agree with TRBD1. CDR3 length: 13 residues. Germline CDR1 reads SGHRS; CDR2 reads YFSETQ. The V gene end was trimmed by 2 bases and the J gene end by 8 bases; junction bases not matched to a gene: 3. CDR3 sequence reads: CASSFGQGEEAFF. The CDR3 coding sequence is TGCGCCAGCAGCTTCGGACAGGGGGAGGAAGCTTTCTTT.

Regarding this clonotype: This could be a read error, since a much larger clone is one nucleotide away. The chain uses TRBV2 and TRBJ2-1; 7 bases are shared with TRBD1. There are 14 residues in the CDR3. Germline V gene data show CDR1 as SNHLY and CDR2 as FYNNEI. J was trimmed by 10 bases and V by 6 bases; bases with no gene match: 12. CDR3 loop: CASSRDRSSYEQFF. DNA of the CDR3: TGTGCCAGCAGCAGGGACAGAAGCTCCTACGAGCAGTTCTTC.

Note on this clonotype: A read error may explain this, as a much larger clone is one base away. The rearrangement joins TRBV20-1 to TRBJ2-3; a possible D gene is TRBD1 (5 bases). The CDR3 covers 15 residues. The V gene's germline CDR1 is DFQATT and CDR2 SNEGSKA (reference sequence). V dropped 7 bases and J dropped 4 bases, with 21 bases sitting between them. CDR3 bases: TGCAGTGTTAGGCCATACGCAGGGTACCCAGATACGCAGTATTTT. As protein: CSVRPYAGYPDTQYF.

J is TRBJ1-1 and V is TRBV5-1; the D gene is possibly TRBD1 (5 bases). Germline V lookup: CDR1 SGHRS, CDR2 YFSETQ. V was trimmed by 4 bases and J by 1 base, leaving 14 bases between them. There are 15 residues in the CDR3. The CDR3 here is CASSPGTVGNTEAFF. The CDR3 DNA follows: TGCGCCAGCAGCCCGGGGACGGTTGGGAACACTGAAGCTTTCTTT.

This clonotype was found a few times. This chain links TRBV7-2 with TRBJ1-2, with D hard to call. The CDR3 consists of 11 residues. CDR1 SGHTA and CDR2 FQGNSA come from the germline V gene. The V and J ends lost 1 base and 13 bases respectively, with 10 bases between them. DNA of the CDR3: TGTGCCAGCAGCTTAGGTTTGGGGTGCACCTTC. Protein product: CASSLGLGCTF.